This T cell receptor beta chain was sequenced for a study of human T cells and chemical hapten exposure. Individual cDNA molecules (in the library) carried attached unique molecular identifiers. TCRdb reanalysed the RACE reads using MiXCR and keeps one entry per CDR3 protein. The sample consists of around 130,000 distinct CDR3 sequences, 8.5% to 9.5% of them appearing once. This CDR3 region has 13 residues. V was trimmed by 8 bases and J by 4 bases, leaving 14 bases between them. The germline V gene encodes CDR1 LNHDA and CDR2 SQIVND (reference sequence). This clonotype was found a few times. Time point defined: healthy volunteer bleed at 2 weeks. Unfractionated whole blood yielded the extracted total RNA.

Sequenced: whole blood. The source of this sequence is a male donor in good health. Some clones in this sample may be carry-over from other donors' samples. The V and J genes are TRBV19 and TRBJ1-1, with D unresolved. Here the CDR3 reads CASSRAGSTEAFF. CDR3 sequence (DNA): TGTGCCAGTTCCCGGGCAGGATCCACTGAAGCTTTCTTT.